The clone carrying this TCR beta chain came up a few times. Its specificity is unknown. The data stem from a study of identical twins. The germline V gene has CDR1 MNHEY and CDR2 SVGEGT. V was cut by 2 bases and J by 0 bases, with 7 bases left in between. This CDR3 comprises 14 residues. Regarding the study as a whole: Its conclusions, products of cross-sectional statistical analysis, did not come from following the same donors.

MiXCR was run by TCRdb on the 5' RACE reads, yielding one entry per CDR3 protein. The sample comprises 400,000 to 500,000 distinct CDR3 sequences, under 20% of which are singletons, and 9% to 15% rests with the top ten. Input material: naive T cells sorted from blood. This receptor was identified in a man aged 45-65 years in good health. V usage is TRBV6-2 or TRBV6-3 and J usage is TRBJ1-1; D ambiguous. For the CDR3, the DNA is TGTGCCAGCAGTTACAGTATATTGAACACTGAAGCTTTCTTT. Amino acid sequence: CASSYSILNTEAFF.